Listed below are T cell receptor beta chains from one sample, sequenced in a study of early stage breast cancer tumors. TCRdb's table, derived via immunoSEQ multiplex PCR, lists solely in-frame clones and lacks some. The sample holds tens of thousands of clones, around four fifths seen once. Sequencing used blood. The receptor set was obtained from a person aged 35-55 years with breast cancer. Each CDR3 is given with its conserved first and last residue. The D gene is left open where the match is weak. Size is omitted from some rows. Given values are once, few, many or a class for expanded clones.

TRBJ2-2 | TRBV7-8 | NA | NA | TGTGCCAGCAGCTTAACGTCGGGAGTACTCACCGGGGAGCTGTTTTTT | CASSLTSGVLTGELFF
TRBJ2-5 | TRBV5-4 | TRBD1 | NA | TGTGCCAGCAGCTTCCGGACAGGGATAGGGGAGACCCAGTACTTC | CASSFRTGIGETQYF
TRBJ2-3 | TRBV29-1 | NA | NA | TGCAGCGTTGTAGGGGGGGGAGGGACAGATACGCAGTATTTT | CSVVGGGGTDTQYF
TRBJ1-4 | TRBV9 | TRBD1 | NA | TGTGCCAGCAGCGCCGACAGGGAAGGGGAAAAACTGTTTTTT | CASSADREGEKLFF
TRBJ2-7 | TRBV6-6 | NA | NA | TGTGCCAGCAGTTACCAGGGGAGCTACGAGCAGTACTTC | CASSYQGSYEQYF
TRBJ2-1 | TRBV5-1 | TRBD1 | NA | TGCGCCAGCAGCTGGGCTTGGGGGACAGGTTACAATGAGCAGTTCTTC | CASSWAWGTGYNEQFF
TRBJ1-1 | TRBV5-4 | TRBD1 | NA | TGTGCCAGCAGGCCCCCCGGGACAGGTGGGAACACTGAAGCTTTCTTT | CASRPPGTGGNTEAFF
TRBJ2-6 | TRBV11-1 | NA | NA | TGTGCCAGCAGCTTAGAACTCTCTGGGGCCAACGTCCTGACTTTC | CASSLELSGANVLTF
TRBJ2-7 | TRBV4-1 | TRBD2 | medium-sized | TGCGCCAGCAGGGGAGGGAACTACGAGCAGTACTTC | CASRGGNYEQYF
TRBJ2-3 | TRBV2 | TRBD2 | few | TGTGCCAGCATGGGGACTAGCGGCACTACGCAGTATTTT | CASMGTSGTTQYF
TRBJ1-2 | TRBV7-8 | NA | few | TGTGCCAGCAGCTTAGCGCTCCTTGGGTATGGCTACACCTTC | CASSLALLGYGYTF
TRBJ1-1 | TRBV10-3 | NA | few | TGTGCCATCACGGTCACTGAAGCTTTCTTT | CAITVTEAFF
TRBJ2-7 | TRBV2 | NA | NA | TGTGCCAGCAGCGTTGGATCGAGCTCCTACGAGCAGTACTTC | CASSVGSSSYEQYF
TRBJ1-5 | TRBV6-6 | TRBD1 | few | TGTGCCACCCGTCCGGGGTCTCGAGGGGGCTATCAGCCCCAGCATTTT | CATRPGSRGGYQPQHF
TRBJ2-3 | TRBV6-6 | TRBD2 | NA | TGTGCCAGCAGTGGAAATAGCGGGAGCTCTCCCCGGTTT | CASSGNSGSSPRF
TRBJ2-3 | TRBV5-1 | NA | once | TGCGCCAGCACCCCGGGACAAATCACAGATACGCAGTATTTT | CASTPGQITDTQYF
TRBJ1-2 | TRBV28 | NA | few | TGTGCCAGCAGTCCGGGTGGGGGAGACTATGGCTACACCTTC | CASSPGGGDYGYTF
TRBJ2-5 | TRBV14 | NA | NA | TGCGCAAGCAATATCAGACAGCGGGCCCAGTACTTC | CASNIRQRAQYF
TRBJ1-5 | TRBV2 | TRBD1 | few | TGTGCCAGCAGGTCTGGGACAGTCAATCAGCCCCAGCATTTT | CASRSGTVNQPQHF
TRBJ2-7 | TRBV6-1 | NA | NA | TGTGCCAGCGCCCTGGCCGAATGGGGCACCGAGCAGTACTTC | CASALAEWGTEQYF
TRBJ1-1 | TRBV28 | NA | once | TGTGCCAGCAGTTTATATTCGGATAGGGACACTGAAGCTTTCTTT | CASSLYSDRDTEAFF
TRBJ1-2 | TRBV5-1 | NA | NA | TGCGCCAGCAGCCTCACCGGCTTCACTAACTATGGCTACACCTTC | CASSLTGFTNYGYTF
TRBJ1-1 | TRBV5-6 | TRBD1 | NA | TGTGCCAGCAGCCACCCGGGACAGGGTAGCTGGACTGAAGCTTTCTTT | CASSHPGQGSWTEAFF
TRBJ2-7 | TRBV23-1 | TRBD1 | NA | TGCGCCAGCAGACCCCGGGACAGGGTGGTTTCCTACGAGCAGTACTTC | CASRPRDRVVSYEQYF
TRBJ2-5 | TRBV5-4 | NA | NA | TGTGCCAGCAGCTCCACCGGCGGAGAGACCCAGTACTTC | CASSSTGGETQYF
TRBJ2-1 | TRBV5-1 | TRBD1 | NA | TGCGCCAGCAGCTTGGGGGGACAGAACTACAATGAGCAGTTCTTC | CASSLGGQNYNEQFF
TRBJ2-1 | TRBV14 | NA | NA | TGTGCCAGCAGCCAAGAAGGGGACACCGGCTACAATGAGCAGTTCTTC | CASSQEGDTGYNEQFF
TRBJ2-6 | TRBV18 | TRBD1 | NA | TGTGCCAGCTCACAGGGACAGCCTGGGGCCAACGTCCTGACTTTC | CASSQGQPGANVLTF
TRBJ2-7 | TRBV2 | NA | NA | TGTGCCAGCACTCGCTCAGGGAGCGAGCAGTACTTC | CASTRSGSEQYF
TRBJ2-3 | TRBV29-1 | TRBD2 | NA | TGCAGCGTTGCGGGACTAGGGGATACGCAGTATTTT | CSVAGLGDTQYF
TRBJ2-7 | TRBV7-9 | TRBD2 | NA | TGTGCCAGCAGCCGTAGCGGGAGGGCCGGTTACGAGCAGTACTTC | CASSRSGRAGYEQYF
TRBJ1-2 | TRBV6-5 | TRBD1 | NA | TGTGCCAGCAGTTACGGTGGACAGGGGAACTATGGCTACACCTTC | CASSYGGQGNYGYTF
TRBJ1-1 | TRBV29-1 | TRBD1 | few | TGCAGCGCCGTACAGGGGCCGAACACTGAAGCTTTCTTT | CSAVQGPNTEAFF
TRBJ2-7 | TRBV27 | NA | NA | TGTGCCAGCAGTTCAGGCGCATACGAGCAGTACTTC | CASSSGAYEQYF
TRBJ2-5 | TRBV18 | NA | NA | TGTGCCAGCTCACCCCAGGGGGGTGGAGAGACCCAGTACTTC | CASSPQGGGETQYF
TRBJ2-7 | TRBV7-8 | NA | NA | TGTGCCAGCAGCTTGACGATGAGCTACGAGCAGTACTTC | CASSLTMSYEQYF
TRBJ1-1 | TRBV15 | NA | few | TGTGCCACCACCCCGTGCGGGGAAGCTTTCTTT | CATTPCGEAFF
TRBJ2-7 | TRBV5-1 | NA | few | TGCGCCAGCAGCCGAGAGTCGACAGGCTACGAGCAGTACTTC | CASSRESTGYEQYF